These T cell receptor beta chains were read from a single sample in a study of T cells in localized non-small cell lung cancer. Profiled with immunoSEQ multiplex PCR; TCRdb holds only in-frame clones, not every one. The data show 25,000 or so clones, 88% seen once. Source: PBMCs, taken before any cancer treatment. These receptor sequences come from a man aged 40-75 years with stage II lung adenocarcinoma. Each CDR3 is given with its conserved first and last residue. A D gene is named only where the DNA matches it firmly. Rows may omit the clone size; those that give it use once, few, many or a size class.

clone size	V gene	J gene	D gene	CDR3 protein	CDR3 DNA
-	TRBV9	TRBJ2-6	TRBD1	CASSITGASSGANVLTF	TGTGCCAGCAGCATTACAGGGGCTAGCTCTGGGGCCAACGTCCTGACTTTC
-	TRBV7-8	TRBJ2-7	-	CASSLEWRAGEQYF	TGTGCCAGCAGCTTAGAGTGGAGGGCAGGCGAGCAGTACTTC
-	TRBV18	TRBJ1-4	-	CASSPPGATNEKLFF	TGTGCCAGCTCACCACCAGGAGCAACTAATGAAAAACTGTTTTTT
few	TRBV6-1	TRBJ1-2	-	CASSEALGQTYGYTF	TGTGCCAGCAGTGAAGCACTAGGACAAACCTATGGCTACACCTTC
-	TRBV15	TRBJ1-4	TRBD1	CATSRDRTGYNEKLFF	TGTGCCACCAGCAGAGACCGGACAGGTTACAATGAAAAACTGTTTTTT
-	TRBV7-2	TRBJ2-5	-	CASSFEVQETQYF	TGTGCCAGCAGCTTCGAAGTACAAGAGACCCAGTACTTC
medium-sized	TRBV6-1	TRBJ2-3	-	CASSESDTQYF	TGTGCCAGCAGTGAATCGGATACGCAGTATTTT
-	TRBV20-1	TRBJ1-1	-	CSARAQRKAFF	TGCAGTGCTAGAGCTCAGCGTAAAGCTTTCTTT
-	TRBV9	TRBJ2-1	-	CASSPGEDSFIYNEQFF	TGTGCCAGCAGCCCGGGGGAGGACTCTTTTATCTACAATGAGCAGTTCTTC
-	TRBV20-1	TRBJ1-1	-	CSAKKSTEAFF	TGCAGTGCTAAAAAGAGCACTGAAGCTTTCTTT
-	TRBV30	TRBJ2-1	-	CARGRRTLYNEQFF	TGTGCCCGAGGGAGGAGAACCCTCTACAATGAGCAGTTCTTC
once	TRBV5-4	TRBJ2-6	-	CASSLASGANVLTF	TGTGCCAGCAGCTTGGCCTCTGGGGCCAACGTCCTGACTTTC
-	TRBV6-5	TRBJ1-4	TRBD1	CASSPQGQGRGKLFF	TGTGCCAGCAGCCCCCAAGGACAGGGTCGGGGAAAACTGTTTTTT
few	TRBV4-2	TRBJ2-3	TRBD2	CASSQGQGLATDTQYF	TGTGCCAGCAGCCAAGGGCAGGGACTAGCAACAGATACGCAGTATTTT
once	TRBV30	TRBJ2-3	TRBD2	CAWTRLAGGVADTQYF	TGTGCCTGGACCCGTCTAGCGGGGGGGGTCGCAGATACGCAGTATTTT
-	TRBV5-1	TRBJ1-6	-	CASVYTAYNSPLHF	TGCGCCAGCGTTTACACGGCCTATAATTCACCCCTCCACTTT
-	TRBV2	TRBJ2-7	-	CASSDGTSYEQYF	TGTGCCAGCAGTGACGGAACCTCCTACGAGCAGTACTTC
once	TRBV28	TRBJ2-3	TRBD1	CASTTRDRSLNTQYF	TGTGCCAGCACCACCCGGGACAGGTCACTAAATACGCAGTATTTT
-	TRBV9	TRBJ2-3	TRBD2	CASSVLAGFFTDTQYF	TGTGCCAGCAGCGTATTAGCGGGGTTCTTCACAGATACGCAGTATTTT
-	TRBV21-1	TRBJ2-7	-	CAIKSPLHYEQYF	TGTGCCATCAAAAGTCCACTTCACTACGAGCAGTACTTC
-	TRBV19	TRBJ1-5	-	CASSFLSTGNQPQHF	TGTGCCAGTAGTTTCCTATCGACCGGCAATCAGCCCCAGCATTTT
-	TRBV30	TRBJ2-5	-	CAWSHTPGAGETQYF	TGTGCCTGGAGCCATACCCCAGGGGCCGGTGAGACCCAGTACTTC
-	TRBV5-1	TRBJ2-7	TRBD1	CASSPLGQATNEQYF	TGCGCCAGCAGCCCGCTGGGACAGGCAACGAACGAGCAGTACTTC
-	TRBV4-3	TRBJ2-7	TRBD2	CASSQGLAGAYEQYF	TGCGCCAGCAGCCAAGGACTAGCGGGGGCTTACGAGCAGTACTTC
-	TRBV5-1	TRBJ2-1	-	CASSAGSGQYYNEQFF	TGCGCCAGCAGTGCGGGTTCCGGACAGTACTACAATGAGCAGTTCTTC
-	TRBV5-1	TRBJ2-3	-	CASSMGGVRADTQYF	TGCGCCAGCTCCATGGGGGGCGTTAGGGCAGATACGCAGTATTTT
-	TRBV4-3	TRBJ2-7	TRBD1	CASSQTGTGGDEQYF	TGCGCCAGCAGCCAGACCGGGACAGGGGGCGACGAGCAGTACTTC
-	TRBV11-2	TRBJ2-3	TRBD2	CASSLNRGGSTDTQYF	TGTGCCAGCAGCCTCAACCGGGGGGGTAGCACAGATACGCAGTATTTT
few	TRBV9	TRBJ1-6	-	CASSTLGEESPLHF	TGTGCCAGCAGTACTCTCGGGGAGGAGTCACCCCTCCACTTT
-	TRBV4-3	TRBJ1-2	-	CASSQAYPEGAYTF	TGCGCCAGCAGCCAAGCATACCCTGAAGGAGCCTACACCTTC
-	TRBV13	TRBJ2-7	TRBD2	CASSSPWGLALSYEQYF	TGTGCCAGCAGCTCGCCCTGGGGACTAGCCCTATCCTACGAGCAGTACTTC
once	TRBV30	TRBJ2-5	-	CAWNHNGWQETQYF	TGTGCCTGGAACCACAACGGCTGGCAAGAGACCCAGTACTTC
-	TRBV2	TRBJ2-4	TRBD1	CASTRGQGPLIQYF	TGTGCCAGCACCCGAGGACAGGGTCCCTTGATTCAGTACTTC
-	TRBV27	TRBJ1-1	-	CASSLTDRLNTEAFF	TGTGCCAGCAGTTTAACTGATCGGTTGAACACTGAAGCTTTCTTT
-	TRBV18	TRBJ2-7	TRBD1	CASSPPGQGSYEQYF	TGTGCCAGCTCACCACCGGGACAGGGTTCCTACGAGCAGTACTTC
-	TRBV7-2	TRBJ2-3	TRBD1	CASTRPPGTGGTDTQYF	TGTGCCAGCACCCGACCCCCGGGGACAGGCGGCACAGATACGCAGTATTTT
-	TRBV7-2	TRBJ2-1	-	CASSQMEGEQFF	TGTGCCAGCAGCCAGATGGAGGGTGAGCAGTTCTTC
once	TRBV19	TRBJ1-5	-	CASAETENQPQHF	TGTGCCAGTGCAGAGACTGAGAATCAGCCCCAGCATTTT
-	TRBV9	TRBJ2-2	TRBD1	CASDTGQALNTGELFF	TGTGCCAGCGACACTGGACAGGCCTTGAACACCGGGGAGCTGTTTTTT
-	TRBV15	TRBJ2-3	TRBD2	CATSRDHGLAGATDTQYF	TGTGCCACCAGCAGAGATCATGGACTAGCGGGAGCAACAGATACGCAGTATTTT
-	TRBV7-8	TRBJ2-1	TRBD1	CASSLGGQGTNEQFF	TGTGCCAGCAGCTTAGGGGGACAGGGCACCAATGAGCAGTTCTTC
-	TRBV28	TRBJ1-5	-	CASSLLTVNQPQHF	TGTGCCAGCAGTTTATTGACAGTCAATCAGCCCCAGCATTTT
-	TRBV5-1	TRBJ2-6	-	CASSLETFSGANVLTF	TGCGCCAGCAGCTTGGAGACTTTCTCTGGGGCCAACGTCCTGACTTTC
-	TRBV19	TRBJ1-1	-	CASSIRAFMNTEAFF	TGTGCCAGTAGTATAAGGGCGTTCATGAACACTGAAGCTTTCTTT
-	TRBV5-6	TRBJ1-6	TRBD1	CASSTQGSNSPLHF	TGTGCCAGCAGCACACAGGGGTCGAATTCACCCCTCCACTTT
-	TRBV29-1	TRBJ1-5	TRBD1	CSVGGTGSQPQHF	TGCAGCGTTGGCGGGACAGGGAGTCAGCCCCAGCATTTT
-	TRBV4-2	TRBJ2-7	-	CASSQASGLSYEQYF	TGTGCCAGCAGCCAAGCCTCGGGACTCTCCTACGAGCAGTACTTC
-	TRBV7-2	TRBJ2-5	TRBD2	CASSLGLSGGGLQETQYF	TGTGCCAGCAGCTTAGGGTTGTCGGGCGGGGGGCTTCAAGAGACCCAGTACTTC
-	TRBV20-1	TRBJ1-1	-	CSARANTEAFF	TGCAGTGCTAGGGCCAACACTGAAGCTTTCTTT
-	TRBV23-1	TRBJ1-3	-	CASSLQFSGNTIYF	TGCGCCAGCAGTCTGCAATTCTCTGGAAACACCATATATTTT
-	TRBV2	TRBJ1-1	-	CATSFPGATEAFF	TGTGCCACCTCCTTCCCAGGAGCCACTGAAGCTTTCTTT
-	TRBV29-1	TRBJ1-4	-	CSVGASGGNEKLFF	TGCAGCGTTGGGGCGTCGGGGGGGAATGAAAAACTGTTTTTT
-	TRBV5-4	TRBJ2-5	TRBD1	CATSTGVTQYF	TGTGCCACCAGCACAGGGGTGACCCAGTACTTC
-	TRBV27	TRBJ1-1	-	CASTQRGETAFF	TGTGCCAGCACCCAAAGGGGTGAGACGGCTTTCTTT
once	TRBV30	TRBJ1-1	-	CAWSVSGLAFF	TGTGCCTGGAGTGTATCAGGGCTAGCTTTCTTT
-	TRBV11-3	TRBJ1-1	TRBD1	CASSLLSGTGPFF	TGTGCCAGCAGCTTACTCTCCGGGACAGGCCCTTTCTTT
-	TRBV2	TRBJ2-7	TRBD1	CASSPDRNEQYF	TGTGCCAGCAGCCCGGACAGGAACGAGCAGTACTTC